This section outlines one T cell receptor (beta chain) sequence together with its context. Trimming stripped 0 bases from V and 6 bases from J, with 7 bases between. This CDR3 contains 13 residues. In germline, CDR1 is LGHDT, CDR2 YNNKEL (reference sequence). Sequenced by immunoSEQ multiplex PCR; TCRdb stores in-frame clones only, minus some. The sample includes about 350,000 clones, approximately 81% of them seen just once. This sample was taken from a study of Ad26.COV2.S vaccination and SARS-CoV-2 variants. At the level of the study: Donor was assigned to the Ad26.COV2.S arm of trial COV1001.

Treatment meaning: 19 received Ad26.COV2.S at low or high dose, single or two shots; five or six received placebo; per-sample allocation not given. Specimens were obtained on day 63 following the first vaccine or placebo injection. V gene TRBV3-1 (or the pseudogene TRBV3-2) combines with J gene TRBJ2-3; D is unresolved. The sequences come from peripheral blood, collected in a trial of Ad26.COV2.S vaccine versus placebo. The receptor's source is a person aged 18-60 years who received the Ad26.COV2.S COVID-19 vaccine or a placebo. The CDR3: CASSQEAWDTQYF. The CDR3 DNA sequence: TGTGCCAGCAGCCAAGAAGCCTGGGATACGCAGTATTTT.